This T cell receptor (beta chain) was found in a study of cytomegalovirus exposure and HLA in healthy donors (TCRdb year 2017). General notes on the study: According to an earlier analysis of 587 of the donors, some 170 million T cells yielded over 90 million unique TCR beta sequences and approximately 300 Gb of sequence data. An early release covering 500 to 750 HLA-typed donors comprised approximately 290 gigabases of sequencing data and 85 million to 100 million unique TCR sequences. Of the roughly 400 genotyped donors, less than 90% were placed in the genetic ancestry cluster associated with self-reported Caucasian donors. The aim of the study was to test whether cataloging public T cell receptors could identify signatures of past pathogen exposure. The study profiled the T cell repertoires of some 610 subjects by immunosequencing and related them to cytomegalovirus serostatus. Along with the roughly 670-subject first cohort, a separate validation cohort of roughly 110 different subjects was used. High-throughput TCR immunosequencing, statistical association of individual TCRs with disease status, and machine learning were combined to predict cytomegalovirus infection status. In a later analysis, previously published TCR beta repertoires from 550 to 700 donors were re-analyzed and high-resolution HLA genotyping was added so that TCR occurrence patterns could be studied. Rather than using new phenotypic data, the later analysis identified candidate immune exposures from TCR beta sequences and from how often those sequences occurred across donors. An earlier analysis of 587 of the donors applied high-throughput TCR beta sequencing to assess whether each TCR beta V gene segment acted as functional or pseudogenic. Donor age, sex, ethnicity and CMV serostatus were compiled alongside the repertoire data. In a later genetic analysis, genome-wide SNP genotypes for about three fifths of the 666 donors were used, and that subset was treated as a discovery cohort. All discovery cohort repertoires had been generated using a single sequencing platform. Class I and class II HLA loci were covered by the typing at four-digit resolution. The number of donors typed differed by locus, with roughly 629-640 for A, B, C, DRB1 and DQB1, more than 500 for DQA1, 606 for DPA1, and some 440 for DPB1. About 5 DR-DQ haplotypes were handled as single units for association and clustering, since linkage in the cohort was strong. On average, about 200,000 unique TCR beta nucleotide sequences were sequenced per donor among several hundred genotyped donors of the cohort, with roughly 19% of those sequences being non-productive.

Study-wide conclusions, independent of this receptor: A further reported finding was that TCR beta sequences accurately predicted the HLA-A and HLA-B alleles for most subjects in the first cohort. A later analysis reported that several top co-occurrence clusters appeared linked to parvovirus B19, influenza, CMV and Epstein-Barr virus. Most TCR sequences were observed very rarely across donors, whereas some public TCRs were present in many individuals. Correlated functional status among segregating V segments might be attributable to linkage disequilibrium, but an unknown experimental factor could not be ruled out. In a later analysis, most CMV-associated TCR beta chains were found to appear HLA-restricted, with HLA associations seemingly driven largely by CMV exposure. The only immune exposure information available for the cohort was CMV serostatus. In the study, some 180 TCR beta chains were listed as associated with cytomegalovirus. The 87-base-pair reads could not distinguish some IMGT-functional V segments, including TRBV6-2 and TRBV6-3, so those segments were excluded. Because counts were too low, more than 15 rarely observed V segments, including chromosome 9 orphons, were excluded from the earlier analysis of some 590 of the donors. According to a later genetic analysis, donors in an Asian-associated ancestry cluster had fewer N-insertions in productive TCRs than the roughly 700-donor mean. Because HLA typing was missing for some donors at each locus, association tests included only the typed subset. A cluster of highly shared sequence variants was judged likely to be a technical artifact of the sequencing pipeline. Compared with equally common non-associated chains, HLA-associated TCR beta chains in a later analysis were more clonally expanded and had lower generation probabilities. V-gene and J-gene trimming of TCR beta chains was associated with a missense DCLRE1C variant in a later genetic analysis, and the association was replicated in an independent cohort. According to the authors, the approach could potentially be generalized to other disease states and immunological phenotypes. An earlier analysis of around 540 of the donors showed that most TCR beta V segments appeared in productive rearrangements either about 87% or about 30% of the time, which broadly matched IMGT annotations. Roughly uniform sequencing depth across donors was assumed in presence/absence analyses, although this assumption may not hold. At a false discovery rate of 0.05, a later analysis linked 16,951 TCR beta sequences to specific HLA alleles. Cytomegalovirus status was reported to be diagnosed by the classifier with high specificity and sensitivity in both the original and validation cohorts. A later analysis found that TCR association rates varied across HLA loci, with DRB1 alleles showing the most associated TCRs and HLA-C alleles the fewest. When HLA alleles, especially DR and DQ, strongly co-occurred, attributing TCR associations to individual alleles was difficult. Three of the identified cytomegalovirus-associated TCR beta chains were confirmed in vitro to be specific for cytomegalovirus antigens. In this cohort, only TCR beta chains were sequenced, and detectable features were limited by the absence of alpha or paired-chain data.

V gives up 3 bases and J gives up 5 bases, and the segment between their germline ends measures 10 bases. According to the germline V gene (reference sequence), CDR1 reads LNHNV and CDR2 reads YYDKDF. The CDR3 numbers 13 residues from cysteine through phenylalanine. Only the CDR3 DNA is retained, 39 bases long and in frame from the first base. With regard to this clone: Its antigen is currently not known. Per-base quality was not reported, and no clone a single base away is much larger than it.

The cohort consisted of 650 to 850 healthy bone marrow donors. At the time of sampling, every cohort member was nominally healthy, though immune exposures that went unrecorded were likely present. The donor was CMV seropositive and was included in the group of 250 to 350 seropositive cohort members. A peripheral blood sample was provided by each donor, and peripheral blood mononuclear cells were used for TCR beta sequencing. The Qiagen DNeasy Blood Extraction Kit was used to extract genomic DNA from the blood cell samples. The library was generated by the immunoSEQ multiplex PCR assay. For the multiplex PCR, a mixture combining 60 forward primers for TCR Vbeta segments and 13 reverse primers for TCR Jbeta segments was used. A multiplex PCR assay on genomic DNA amplified the CDR3 region of rearranged TCR beta genes. The Illumina HiSeq System was used to sequence the amplified TCR beta libraries as 87-base-pair reads. Under the source paper's analysis protocol: A later analysis counted about 80 million unique TCR beta chains across the 550 to 700 repertoires, and some 11 million of these chains were shared by at least two donors. A nearest-neighbor algorithm error-corrected the raw reads and collapsed the reads into unique sequences, merging closely related sequences to remove PCR and sequencing errors. Alignment of CDR3 sequences to IMGT reference sequences was used to assign V, D and J gene segments. Each retained sequence needed at least a six-nucleotide match to both a V gene segment and a J gene segment. Rearrangements were classified as productive when the CDR3 lacked stop codons and remained in frame with V and J, and all other rearrangements were classified as non-productive. CDR3 was defined by IMGT convention, running from the second conserved V-encoded cysteine to the conserved J-encoded phenylalanine. In an earlier analysis of 550 to 650 of the donors, sequences lacking an unambiguous match to a single V gene segment were excluded. In an earlier analysis of 450 to 700 of the donors, V segments were called functional above 56.7% productive rearrangements and were called segregating when the between-donor standard deviation exceeded 5%. A statistical classification framework was built to diagnose cytomegalovirus status from the catalog of TCR beta chain sequences. A later analysis assigned V and J genes by comparing TCR nucleotide sequences with IMGT/GENE-DB human TR gene sequences. A later analysis assigned CDR3 sequences and most-parsimonious VDJ recombination scenarios with the TCRdist pipeline. In a later analysis, every TCR beta chain was defined by the combination of its CDR3 amino acid sequence and its V-gene family, and reads without a unique V-gene family were dropped. A later analysis removed 592 highly shared, low-generation-probability nucleotide sequences to deal with suspected cross-contamination and a sequencing artifact. In a later analysis, a clonal expansion index was calculated for each public chain from normalized within-repertoire ranks of inferred template counts. Generation probabilities in a later analysis came from a VDJ recombination model fitted to out-of-frame rearrangements, and those results were checked against IGoR. A later analysis scored TCR-TCR, TCR-HLA and TCR-CMV co-occurrence with hypergeometric tests, applying a repertoire-size bias correction to TCR pairs. In a later analysis, false discovery rates were estimated by permuting HLA or CMV assignments 20 times. A later analysis grouped co-occurring TCRs with DBSCAN, adding TCRdist sequence similarity when clustering within HLA-allele-positive subsets. Repertoires with fewer than 30,000 or more than 120,000 public chains were left out of co-occurrence clustering, as were about 5 repertoires with anomalous nucleotide sharing. As stored in TCRdb, this immuneACCESS dataset retains in-frame rearrangements with V and J assigned. A fraction of the clones does not appear; measured against another copy, unresolved V genes explain less than half of the discrepancy, and the remainder lacks a known reason. V and J calls and clone size follow that table, whereas D and trimming were derived from the DNA. The table for this sample lists about 110,000 clones; about four fifths of them were counted only once. Roughly a fifth of the sample is held by the ten biggest clonotypes.

The sequenced material came from PBMCs. The chain links TRBV15 with TRBJ1-1; the D gene is not confidently resolved. The sequence derives from a man aged 30 to 39 in good health and CMV-seropositive. The DNA is as follows: TGTGCCACCAGCAGGGAAAGACTGACTGAAGCTTTCTTT. Translated, this gives CATSRERLTEAFF.